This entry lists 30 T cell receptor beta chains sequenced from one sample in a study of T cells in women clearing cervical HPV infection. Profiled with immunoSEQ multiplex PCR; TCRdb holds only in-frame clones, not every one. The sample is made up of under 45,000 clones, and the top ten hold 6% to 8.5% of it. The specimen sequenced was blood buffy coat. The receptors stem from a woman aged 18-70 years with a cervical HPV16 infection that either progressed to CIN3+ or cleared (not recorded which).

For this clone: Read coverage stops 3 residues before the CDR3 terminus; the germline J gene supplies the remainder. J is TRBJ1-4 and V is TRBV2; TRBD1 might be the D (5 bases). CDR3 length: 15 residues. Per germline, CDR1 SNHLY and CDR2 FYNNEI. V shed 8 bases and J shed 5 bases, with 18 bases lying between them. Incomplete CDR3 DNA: TGTGCCAGCCAGGTTTATCAGGGAGGAAATGAAAAA. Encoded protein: CASQVYQGGNEK. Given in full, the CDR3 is CASQVYQGGNEKLFF.

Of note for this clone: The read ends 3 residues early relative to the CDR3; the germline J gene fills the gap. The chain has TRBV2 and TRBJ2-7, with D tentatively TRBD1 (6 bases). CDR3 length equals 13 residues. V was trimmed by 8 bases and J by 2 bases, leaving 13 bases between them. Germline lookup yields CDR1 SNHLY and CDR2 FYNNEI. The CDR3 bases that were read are TGTGCCAGCGCTTTGAGGACAGCCTACGAG. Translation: CASALRTAYE. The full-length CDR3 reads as CASALRTAYEQYF.

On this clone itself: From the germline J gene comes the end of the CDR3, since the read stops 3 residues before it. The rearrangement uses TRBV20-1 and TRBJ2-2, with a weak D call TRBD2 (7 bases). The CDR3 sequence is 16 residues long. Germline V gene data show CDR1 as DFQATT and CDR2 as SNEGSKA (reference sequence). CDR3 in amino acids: CSASGAGAITNEKLFF. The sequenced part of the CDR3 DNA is TGCAGTGCTAGTGGGGCGGGGGCGATAACTAATGAAAAG.

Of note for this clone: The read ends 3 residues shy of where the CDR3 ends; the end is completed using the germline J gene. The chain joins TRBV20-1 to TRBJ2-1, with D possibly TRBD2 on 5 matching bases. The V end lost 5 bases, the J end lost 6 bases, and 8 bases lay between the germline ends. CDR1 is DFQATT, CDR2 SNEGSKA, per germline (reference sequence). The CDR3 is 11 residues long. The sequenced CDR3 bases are TGCAGTGCTCTCGGACTCAATGAG. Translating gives CSALGLNE. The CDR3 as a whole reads CSALGLNEQFF.

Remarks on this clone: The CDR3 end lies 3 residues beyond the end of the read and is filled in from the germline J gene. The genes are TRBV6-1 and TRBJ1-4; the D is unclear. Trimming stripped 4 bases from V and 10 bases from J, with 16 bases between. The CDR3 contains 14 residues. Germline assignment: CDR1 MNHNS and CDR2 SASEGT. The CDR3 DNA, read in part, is TGTGCCAGCAGTGCCCAGGAGAAGTTTGGAAAA. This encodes CASSAQEKFGK. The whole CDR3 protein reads CASSAQEKFGKLFF.

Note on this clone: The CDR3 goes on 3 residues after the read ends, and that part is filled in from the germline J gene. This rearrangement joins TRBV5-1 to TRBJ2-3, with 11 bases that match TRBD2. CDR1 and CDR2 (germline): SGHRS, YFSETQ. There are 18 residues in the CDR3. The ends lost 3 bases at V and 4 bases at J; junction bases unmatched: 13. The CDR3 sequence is CASSSSGTSGGGSDTQYF. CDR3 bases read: TGCGCCAGCAGCTCTTCCGGGACTAGCGGAGGGGGATCAGATACG.

Here the CDR3 reads CSARESRVGRGQETQYF. The covered CDR3 bases are TGCAGTGCTAGGGAGAGTAGGGTGGGGCGGGGACAAGAGACC. The chain recombines TRBV20-1 with TRBJ2-5; possible D gene TRBD2, 6 bases. The read halts 3 residues ahead of the CDR3 end, with the missing end drawn from the germline J gene. With 3 bases removed from V and 2 bases from J, the gap between germline ends came to 22 bases. CDR3 length: 17 residues. Germline V gene data show CDR1 as DFQATT and CDR2 as SNEGSKA (reference sequence).

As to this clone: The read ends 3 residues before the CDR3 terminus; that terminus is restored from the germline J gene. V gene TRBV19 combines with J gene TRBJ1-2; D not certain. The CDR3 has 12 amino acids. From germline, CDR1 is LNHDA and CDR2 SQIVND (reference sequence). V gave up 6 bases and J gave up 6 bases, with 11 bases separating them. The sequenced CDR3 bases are TGTGCCAGTAGGGACTCCCTGGATGGC. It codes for CASRDSLDG. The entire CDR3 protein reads CASRDSLDGYTF.

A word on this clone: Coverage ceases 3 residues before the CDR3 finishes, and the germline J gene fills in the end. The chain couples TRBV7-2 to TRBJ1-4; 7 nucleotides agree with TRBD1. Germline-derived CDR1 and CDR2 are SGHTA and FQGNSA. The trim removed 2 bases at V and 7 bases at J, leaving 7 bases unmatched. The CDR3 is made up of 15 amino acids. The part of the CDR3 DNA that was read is TGTGCCAGCAGCTTATTAGGACAGGAGGGTGAAAAA. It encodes CASSLLGQEGEK. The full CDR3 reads CASSLLGQEGEKLFF.

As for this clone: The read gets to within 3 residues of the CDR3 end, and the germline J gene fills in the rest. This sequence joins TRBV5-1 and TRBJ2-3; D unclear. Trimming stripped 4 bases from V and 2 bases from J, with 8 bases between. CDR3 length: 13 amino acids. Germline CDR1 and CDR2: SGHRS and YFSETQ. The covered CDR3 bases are TGCGCCAGCAGCCTGTCTTACACAGATACG. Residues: CASSLSYTDT. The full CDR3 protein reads CASSLSYTDTQYF. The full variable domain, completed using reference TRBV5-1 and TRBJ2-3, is KAGVTQTPRYLIKTRGQQVTLSCSPISGHRSVSWYQQTPGQGLQFLFEYFSETQRNKGNFPGRFSGRQFSNSRSEMNVSTLELGDSALYLCASSLSYTDTQYFGPGTRLTVL.

This CDR3 is CASSFGQGDNQPQHF. The part of the CDR3 DNA that was read is TGTGCCAGCAGTTTTGGGCAGGGGGACAATCAGCCC. The chain combines TRBV27 with TRBJ1-5; 7 bases fit TRBD1. The CDR3 goes on 3 residues after the read ends, and that part is filled in from the germline J gene. Unmatched junction bases numbered 5, after V lost 3 bases and J lost 3 bases. The germline CDR1 and CDR2 sequences are MNHEY and SMNVEV (reference sequence). This CDR3 is 15 amino acids long.

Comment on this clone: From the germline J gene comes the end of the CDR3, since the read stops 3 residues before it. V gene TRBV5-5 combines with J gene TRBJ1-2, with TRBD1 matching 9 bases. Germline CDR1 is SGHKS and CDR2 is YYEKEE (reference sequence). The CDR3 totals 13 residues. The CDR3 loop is CASSGTGGWGYTF. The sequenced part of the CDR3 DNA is TGTGCCAGCAGCGGAACAGGGGGCTGGGGC.

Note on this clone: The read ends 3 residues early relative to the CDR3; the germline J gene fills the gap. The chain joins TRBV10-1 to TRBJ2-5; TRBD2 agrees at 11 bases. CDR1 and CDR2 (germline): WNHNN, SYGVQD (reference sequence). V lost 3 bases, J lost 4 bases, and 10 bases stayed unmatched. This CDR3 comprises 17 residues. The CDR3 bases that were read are TGCGCCAGCAGTGATGAGATAGCGGGAGGGCAAGGAGAGACC. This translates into CASSDEIAGGQGET. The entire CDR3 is CASSDEIAGGQGETQYF.

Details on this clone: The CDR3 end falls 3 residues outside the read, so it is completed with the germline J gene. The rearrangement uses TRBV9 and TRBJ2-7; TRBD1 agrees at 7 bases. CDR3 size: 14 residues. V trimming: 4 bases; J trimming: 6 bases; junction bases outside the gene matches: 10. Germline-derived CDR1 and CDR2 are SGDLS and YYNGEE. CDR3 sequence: CASSPTGVVGEQYF. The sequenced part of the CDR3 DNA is TGTGCCAGCAGCCCAACAGGGGTTGTTGGCGAG.

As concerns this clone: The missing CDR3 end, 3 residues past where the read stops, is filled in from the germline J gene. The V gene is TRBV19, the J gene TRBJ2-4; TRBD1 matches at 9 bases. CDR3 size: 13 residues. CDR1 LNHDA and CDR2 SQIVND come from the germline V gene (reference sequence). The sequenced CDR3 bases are TGTGCCAGTAGTATCGGGACAGGGCCTGGT. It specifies CASSIGTGPG. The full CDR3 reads CASSIGTGPGQYF. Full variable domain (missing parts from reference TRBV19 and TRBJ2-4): DGGITQSPKYLFRKEGQNVTLSCEQNLNHDAMYWYRQDPGQGLRLIYYSQIVNDFQKGDIAEGYSVSREKKESFPLTVTSAQKNPTAFYLCASSIGTGPGQYFGAGTRLSVL.

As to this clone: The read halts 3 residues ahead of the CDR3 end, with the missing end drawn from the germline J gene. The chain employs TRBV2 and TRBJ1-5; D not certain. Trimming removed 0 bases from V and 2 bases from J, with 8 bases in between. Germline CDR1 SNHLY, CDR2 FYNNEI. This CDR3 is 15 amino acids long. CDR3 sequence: CASSEALRGNQPQHF. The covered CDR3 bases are TGTGCCAGCAGTGAAGCGCTTAGGGGCAATCAGCCC.

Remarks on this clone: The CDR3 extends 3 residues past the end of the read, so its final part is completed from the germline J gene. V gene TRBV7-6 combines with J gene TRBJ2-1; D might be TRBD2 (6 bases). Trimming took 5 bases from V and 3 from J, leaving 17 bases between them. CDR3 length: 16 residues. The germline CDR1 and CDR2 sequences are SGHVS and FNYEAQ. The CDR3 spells CASSPLVGGDYNEQFF. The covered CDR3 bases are TGTGCCAGCAGCCCTTTGGTCGGGGGAGACTACAATGAG.

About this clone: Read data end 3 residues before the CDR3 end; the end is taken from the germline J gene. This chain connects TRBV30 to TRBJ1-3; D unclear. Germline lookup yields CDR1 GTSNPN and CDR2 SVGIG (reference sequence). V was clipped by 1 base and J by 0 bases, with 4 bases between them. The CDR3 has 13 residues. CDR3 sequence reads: CAWSGLSGNTIYF. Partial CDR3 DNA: TGTGCCTGGAGTGGGCTCTCTGGAAACACC.

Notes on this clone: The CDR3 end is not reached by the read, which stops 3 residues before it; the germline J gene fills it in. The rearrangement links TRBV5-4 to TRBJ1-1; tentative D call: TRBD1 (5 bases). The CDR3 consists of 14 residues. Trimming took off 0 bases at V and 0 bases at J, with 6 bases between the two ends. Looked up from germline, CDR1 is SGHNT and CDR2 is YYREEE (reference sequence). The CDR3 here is CASSLGGVNTEAFF. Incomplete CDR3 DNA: TGTGCCAGCAGCTTGGGGGGGGTGAACACTGAA.

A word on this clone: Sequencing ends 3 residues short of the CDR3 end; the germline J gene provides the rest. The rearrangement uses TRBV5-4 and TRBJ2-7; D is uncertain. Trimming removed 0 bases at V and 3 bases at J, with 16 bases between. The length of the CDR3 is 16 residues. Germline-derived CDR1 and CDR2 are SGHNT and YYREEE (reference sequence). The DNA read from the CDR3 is TGTGCCAGCAGCTTGGGGCAGGAACCAGAGGTCTACGAG. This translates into CASSLGQEPEVYE. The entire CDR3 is CASSLGQEPEVYEQYF.

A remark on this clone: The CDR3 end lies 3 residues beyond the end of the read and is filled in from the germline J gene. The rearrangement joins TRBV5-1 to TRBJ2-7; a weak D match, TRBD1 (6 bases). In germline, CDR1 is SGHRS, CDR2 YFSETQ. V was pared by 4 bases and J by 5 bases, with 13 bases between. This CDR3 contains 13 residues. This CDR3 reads CASSLIQGNEQYF. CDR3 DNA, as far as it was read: TGCGCCAGCAGCCTAATACAGGGAAACGAG.

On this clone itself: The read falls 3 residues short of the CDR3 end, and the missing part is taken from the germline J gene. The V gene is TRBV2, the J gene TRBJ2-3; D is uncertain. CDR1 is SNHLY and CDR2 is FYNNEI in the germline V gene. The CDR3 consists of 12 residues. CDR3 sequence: CASSDLVETQYF. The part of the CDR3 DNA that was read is TGTGCCAGCAGTGATCTAGTGGAGACG.

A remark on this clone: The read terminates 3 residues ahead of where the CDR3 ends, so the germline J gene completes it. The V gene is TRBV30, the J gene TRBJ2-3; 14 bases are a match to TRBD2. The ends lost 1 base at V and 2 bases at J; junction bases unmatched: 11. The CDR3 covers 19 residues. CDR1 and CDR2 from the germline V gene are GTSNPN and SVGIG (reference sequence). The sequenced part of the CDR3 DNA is TGTGCCTGGAGTGCCGGACTAGCGGGAGGCACCAATACCACAGATACG. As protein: CAWSAGLAGGTNTTDT. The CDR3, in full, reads CAWSAGLAGGTNTTDTQYF.

The CDR3 protein is CAISGRGPRNTGELFF. The CDR3 bases that were read are TGTGCCATCAGTGGGCGGGGGCCTCGGAACACCGGGGAG. The J gene is TRBJ2-2, the V gene TRBV10-3, with a tentative D call TRBD2 (7 bases). The read ends 3 residues before the CDR3 terminus; that terminus is restored from the germline J gene. The CDR3 sequence is 16 residues long. CDR1 is ENHRY and CDR2 is SYGVKD in the germline V gene. V lost 4 bases, J lost 1 base, and 13 bases lay in between.

The CDR3 DNA, read in part, is TGTGCCAGCAGCTTAACCCTAGCGGGAGTGGAGACC. It is translated as CASSLTLAGVET. The CDR3 in its entirety is CASSLTLAGVETQYF. This chain joins TRBV7-7 and TRBJ2-5; 10 bases align to TRBD2. Read coverage stops 3 residues before the CDR3 terminus; the germline J gene supplies the remainder. Germline CDR1 SSHAT, CDR2 FNYEAQ (reference sequence). After removal of 2 bases from V and 5 bases from J, the junction contained 5 bases not matched to a gene. This CDR3 contains 15 residues.

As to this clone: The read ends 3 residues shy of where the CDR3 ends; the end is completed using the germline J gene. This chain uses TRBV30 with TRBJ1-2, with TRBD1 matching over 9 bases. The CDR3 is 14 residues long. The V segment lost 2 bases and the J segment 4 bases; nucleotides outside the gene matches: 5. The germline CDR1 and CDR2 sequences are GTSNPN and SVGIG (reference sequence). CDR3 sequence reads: CAWSPTGGSYGYTF. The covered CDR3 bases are TGTGCCTGGAGTCCGACAGGGGGTAGCTATGGC.

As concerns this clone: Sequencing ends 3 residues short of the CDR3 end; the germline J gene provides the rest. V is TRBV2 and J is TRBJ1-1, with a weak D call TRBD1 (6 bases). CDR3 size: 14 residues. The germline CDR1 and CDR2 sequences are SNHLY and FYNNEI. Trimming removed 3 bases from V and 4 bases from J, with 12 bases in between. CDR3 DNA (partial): TGTGCCAGCAGTGATGGGGGCAGGGGCACTGAA. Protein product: CASSDGGRGTE. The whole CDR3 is CASSDGGRGTEAFF.

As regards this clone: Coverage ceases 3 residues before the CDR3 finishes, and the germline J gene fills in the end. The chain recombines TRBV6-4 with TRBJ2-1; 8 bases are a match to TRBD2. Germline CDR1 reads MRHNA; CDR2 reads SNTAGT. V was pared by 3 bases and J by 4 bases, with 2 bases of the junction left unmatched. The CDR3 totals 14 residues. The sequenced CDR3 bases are TGTGCCAGCAGTGAGATAGCGGGGTACAATGAG. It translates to CASSEIAGYNE. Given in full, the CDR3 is CASSEIAGYNEQFF.

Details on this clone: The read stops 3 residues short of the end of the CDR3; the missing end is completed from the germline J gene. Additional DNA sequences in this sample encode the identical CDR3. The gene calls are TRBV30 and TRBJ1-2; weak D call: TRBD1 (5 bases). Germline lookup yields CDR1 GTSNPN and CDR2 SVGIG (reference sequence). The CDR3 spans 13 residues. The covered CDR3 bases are TGTGCCTGGACCTTAGGGACCGGGACTTCC. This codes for CAWTLGTGTS. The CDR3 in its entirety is CAWTLGTGTSYTF.

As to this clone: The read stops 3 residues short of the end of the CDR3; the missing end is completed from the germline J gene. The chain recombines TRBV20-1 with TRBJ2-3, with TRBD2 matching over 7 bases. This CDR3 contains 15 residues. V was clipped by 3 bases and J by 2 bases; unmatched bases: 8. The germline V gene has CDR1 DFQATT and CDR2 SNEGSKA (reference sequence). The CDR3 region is CSARELARYTDTQYF. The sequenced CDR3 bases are TGCAGTGCTAGGGAACTAGCGCGTTACACAGATACG.